This T cell receptor beta chain appears in the sequencing data of a study of T-cell memory formation after mild COVID-19. Across the study: Largely, TCR clusters stayed within a single donor.

Constant-segment primers and 5'RACE yielded cDNA libraries for TCR alpha and TCR beta, each carrying sample barcodes and UMIs. One entry per CDR3 protein, called by TCRdb with MiXCR from the 5' RACE reads. The sample lists some 46,000 distinct CDR3 sequences, about 6.3% occurring once. This CDR3 is built from 15 residues. Trimming at V came to 2 bases and at J to 10 bases, leaving 8 bases not matched to a gene. Germline CDR1 reads SGHTA; CDR2 reads FQGNSA. Study outcomes and limitations: Nothing showed for sure that second-wave clones peaking on day 37 were SARS-CoV-2 specific.

This clonotype has at least ten counts. Its antigen is currently unknown. The chain uses TRBV7-2 and TRBJ2-1; 10 bases are a match to TRBD2. The receptor was derived from an adult who had mild COVID-19 (a few samples of this study predate the infection). Cell type and time point are not known. Sequencing was done on a sample of PBMCs or a T cell subset sorted from them (not recorded which). The CDR3: CASSLQTSGSREQFF. In DNA form, the CDR3 reads TGTGCCAGCAGCTTACAGACTAGCGGGTCCAGGGAGCAGTTCTTC.